These 19 T cell receptor beta chains came from one sample sequenced in a study of shared clonotypes between healthy human individuals. Measured with immunoSEQ multiplex PCR; TCRdb has only the in-frame clones, and not every one. The repertoire includes around 2.5 million clones, over 85% of them detected once, and about 0.38% sits in the top ten. Input material: naive CD4+ T cells from PBMCs. The subset was: CD45RA+ positively selected. These receptors were obtained from a man aged 18-30 years in good health. Some clones in this sample may be carry-over from other donors' samples.

The chain couples TRBV7-9 to TRBJ1-4, with D tentatively TRBD1 (5 bases). Germline V gene lookup returns CDR1 SEHNR and CDR2 FQNEAQ (reference sequence). CDR3 size: 15 residues. V dropped 2 bases and J dropped 6 bases, with 13 bases sitting between them. The CDR3 DNA sequence: TGTGCCAGCAGCTTAAGGAGCCGAGGGGATGAAAAACTGTTTTTT. Translation gives CASSLRSRGDEKLFF.

Remarks on this clone: Other DNA sequences in the sample encode the same CDR3. CDR3 loop: CASSPTGKNTEAFF. For the CDR3, the DNA is TGTGCCAGCTCACCTACCGGGAAGAACACTGAAGCTTTCTTT. The chain is built from TRBV18 and TRBJ1-1; D is undetermined. V shed 3 bases and J shed 1 base, with 9 bases lying between them. CDR3 length equals 14 residues. The germline V gene encodes CDR1 KGHSH and CDR2 LQKENI. Looking up the rest from reference TRBV18 and TRBJ1-1 gives the full variable domain: NAGVMQNPRHLVRRRGQEARLRCSPMKGHSHVYWYRQLPEEGLKFMVYLQKENIIDESGMPKERFSAEFPKEGPSILRIQQVVRGDSAAYFCASSPTGKNTEAFFGQGTRLTVV.

The chain combines TRBV9 with TRBJ1-3, with TRBD1 matching over 7 bases. Per germline, CDR1 SGDLS and CDR2 YYNGEE. V was pared by 6 bases and J by 0 bases, with 9 bases of the junction left unmatched. This CDR3 is 16 amino acids long. CDR3 sequence (DNA): TGTGCCAGCACCGGAGGGGGCCCCAGCTCTGGAAACACCATATATTTT. Translating gives CASTGGGPSSGNTIYF.

The CDR3 is CASSLDRVNDEQFF. CDR3 coding DNA: TGTGCCAGCAGCTTGGACAGGGTTAACGATGAGCAGTTCTTC. V usage is TRBV11-2 and J usage is TRBJ2-1; 8 bases are a match to TRBD1. CDR1 and CDR2 from the germline V gene are SGHAT and FQNNGV. Trimming removed 3 bases from V and 8 bases from J; junction bases left unmatched: 6. There are 14 residues in the CDR3.

The chain recombines TRBV6-6 with TRBJ2-7, with 7 nucleotides matching TRBD1. V lost 6 bases and J lost 4; bases outside the gene matches: 12. CDR1 MNHNY and CDR2 SVGAGI come from the germline V gene (reference sequence). The CDR3 covers 15 residues. The CDR3 loop reads CASRRAGTVSYEQYF. CDR3 bases: TGTGCCAGCAGGAGAGCCGGGACAGTTTCTTACGAGCAGTACTTC.

The chain joins TRBV7-9 to TRBJ1-1; D gene uncertain. The CDR3 runs to 13 residues. V was cut by 3 bases and J by 5 bases, with 10 bases left in between. The germline CDR1 and CDR2 sequences are SEHNR and FQNEAQ (reference sequence). In DNA form, the CDR3 reads TGTGCCAGCAGCTTGAGATTGGGAACTGAAGCTTTCTTT. Protein sequence: CASSLRLGTEAFF.

The rearrangement joins TRBV4-1 to TRBJ2-6; the D gene is possibly TRBD1 (8 bases). The CDR3 sequence is 16 residues long. The V gene's germline CDR1 is MGHRA and CDR2 YSYEKL. V lost 4 bases and J 2 bases, leaving 12 bases between the germline ends. The CDR3 nucleotides are TGCGCCAGCAGCCTTACAGGGGGGGCTGGGGCCAACGTCCTGACTTTC. Amino acid sequence: CASSLTGGAGANVLTF.

The chain has TRBV5-1 and TRBJ1-4; 10 bases line up with TRBD1. Trimming cost V 7 bases and J 8 bases; bases outside gene matches: 5. Germline V gene lookup returns CDR1 SGHRS and CDR2 YFSETQ. The CDR3 spans 13 residues. This CDR3 reads CASAGTGVEKLFF. The CDR3 coding sequence is TGCGCCAGCGCCGGGACAGGGGTAGAAAAACTGTTTTTT.

The chain joins TRBV2 to TRBJ2-3, with D unclear. V dropped 7 bases and J dropped 0 bases, with 17 bases sitting between them. This CDR3 is 16 amino acids long. Germline CDR1 is SNHLY and CDR2 is FYNNEI. CDR3 nucleotide sequence: TGTGCCAGCAAATCTTCGGCCGGCCTAAGCACAGATACGCAGTATTTT. It translates to CASKSSAGLSTDTQYF.

The chain combines TRBV29-1 with TRBJ2-3; maybe TRBD2 (6 bases). V dropped 2 bases and J dropped 3 bases, with 12 bases sitting between them. Germline assignment: CDR1 SQVTM and CDR2 ANQGSEA. This CDR3 has 14 amino acids. The DNA of the CDR3 is TGCAGCGTTGAATATAGCGGAGGTACAGATACGCAGTATTTT. This gives the protein CSVEYSGGTDTQYF.

The rearrangement uses TRBV2 and TRBJ2-7; D not resolved. This CDR3 is built from 14 residues. The ends were cut back, 3 bases at V and 2 bases at J, with 11 bases in the middle. Germline CDR1 reads SNHLY; CDR2 reads FYNNEI. CDR3 sequence: CASSDPRSPYEQYF. The CDR3 nucleotides are TGTGCCAGCAGTGACCCAAGGAGTCCCTACGAGCAGTACTTC. The variable domain in full, completed from reference TRBV2 and TRBJ2-7, reads EPEVTQTPSHQVTQMGQEVILRCVPISNHLYFYWYRQILGQKVEFLVSFYNNEISEKSEIFDDQFSVERPDGSNFTLKIRSTKLEDSAMYFCASSDPRSPYEQYFGPGTRLTVT.

The chain couples TRBV5-8 to TRBJ2-7; D is perhaps TRBD1 (6 bases). Looked up from germline, CDR1 is SGHTS and CDR2 is YDEGEE. The V end lost 3 bases, the J end lost 4 bases, and 17 bases lay between the germline ends. CDR3 length: 15 residues. Written as DNA, the CDR3 is TGTGCCAGCAGCTACTACAGGGTCAAGGCTTACGAGCAGTACTTC. It codes for CASSYYRVKAYEQYF.

V usage is TRBV11-2 and J usage is TRBJ2-2, with 14 bases identical to TRBD2. The CDR3 has 15 residues. Losses at the gene ends were 5 bases for V and 6 bases for J; bases not matched to a gene: 2. Per the germline V gene, CDR1 is SGHAT and CDR2 is FQNNGV. The CDR3 region has the DNA TGTGCCAGCAGCGAGGGACTAGCGGGAGCCGGGGAGCTGTTTTTT. Translation gives CASSEGLAGAGELFF. The whole variable domain, remainder taken from reference TRBV11-2 and TRBJ2-2, is EAGVAQSPRYKIIEKRQSVAFWCNPISGHATLYWYQQILGQGPKLLIQFQNNGVVDDSQLPKDRFSAERLKGVDSTLKIQPAKLEDSAVYLCASSEGLAGAGELFFGEGSRLTVL.

The V call is TRBV15, the J call TRBJ1-1; no firm D call. The V gene's germline CDR1 is LNHNV and CDR2 YYDKDF (reference sequence). The CDR3 runs to 15 residues. V lost 0 bases and J lost 5, with 13 bases in between. In DNA form, the CDR3 reads TGTGCCACCAGCAGAGAGGTAGGGAGGCGGACTGAAGCTTTCTTT. This encodes CATSREVGRRTEAFF.

The chain uses TRBV5-4 and TRBJ2-1; perhaps TRBD1 as D (6 bases). CDR1 SGHNT and CDR2 YYREEE come from the germline V gene (reference sequence). The length of the CDR3 is 16 residues. V lost 0 bases and J 0 bases, leaving 10 bases between the germline ends. The CDR3, as DNA: TGTGCCAGCAGCTTGGACAGGGTCTTCTCCTACAATGAGCAGTTCTTC. The encoded protein is CASSLDRVFSYNEQFF.

The CDR3 coding sequence is TGTGCCAGCAGTCAATCCCCTGGGATAGCCAAAAACATTCAGTACTTC. This sequence encodes CASSQSPGIAKNIQYF. V and J are TRBV6-6 and TRBJ2-4; the D is unclear. The CDR3 sequence is 16 residues long. CDR1 is MNHNY and CDR2 is SVGAGI in the germline V gene (reference sequence). The V end was cut by 5 bases, the J end by 0 bases, with 14 bases between.

This clone appeared once. The gene calls are TRBV5-1 and TRBJ1-4; D may be TRBD1 (5 bases). CDR1 is SGHRS and CDR2 is YFSETQ in the germline V gene. This CDR3 is built from 15 residues. Trimming removed 4 bases at V and 2 bases at J, with 12 bases between. The CDR3: CASSPLRGTNEKLFF. DNA of the CDR3: TGCGCCAGCAGCCCCCTAAGGGGCACTAATGAAAAACTGTTTTTT.

This sequence joins TRBV6-6 and TRBJ2-7, with D uncertain. The V gene lost 5 bases and the J gene lost 3 bases, with 8 bases spanning the gap. The CDR3 loop spans 12 amino acids. Germline V gene sequence: CDR1 MNHNY, CDR2 SVGAGI (reference sequence). CDR3 residues: CASSQQDYEQYF. CDR3 sequence (DNA): TGTGCCAGCAGTCAGCAGGACTACGAGCAGTACTTC.

The chain couples TRBV10-3 to TRBJ2-3; D not resolved. V lost 0 bases to trimming and J lost 1 base, with 8 bases between them. The CDR3 runs to 15 residues. CDR1 and CDR2 (germline): ENHRY, SYGVKD. CDR3 bases: TGTGCCATCAGTGAGTCTAGGGATGGCACAGATACGCAGTATTTT. Translation gives CAISESRDGTDTQYF.